Presented here are 18 T cell receptor beta chains from one specimen sequenced in a study of metastatic and nonmetastatic thyroid tumors. Each patient went into thyroid surgery without having received any treatment. MiXCR re-clonotyped the PCR reads for TCRdb. Among 14,000 or so clones listed, 25% to 35% were seen once. The sequenced material came from blood. These receptors all stem from a female donor with papillary thyroid cancer or a benign thyroid nodule (not recorded which). Some clones in this sample may be carry-over from other donors' samples.

In this sample, this clone is medium-sized. The chain has TRBV5-1 and TRBJ2-2; 7 bases line up with TRBD2. The CDR3 sequence is 15 residues long. Germline values: CDR1 SGHRS, CDR2 YFSETQ. Losses at the gene ends were 0 bases for V and 3 bases for J; bases not matched to a gene: 2. As DNA, the CDR3 is TGCGCCAGCAGCTTGGACCTAGCGGACACCGGGGAGCTGTTTTTT. This sequence encodes CASSLDLADTGELFF. Supplemented by reference TRBV5-1 and TRBJ2-2, the full variable domain reads KAGVTQTPRYLIKTRGQQVTLSCSPISGHRSVSWYQQTPGQGLQFLFEYFSETQRNKGNFPGRFSGRQFSNSRSEMNVSTLELGDSALYLCASSLDLADTGELFFGEGSRLTVL.

The chain carries TRBV6-1 and TRBJ2-2; no firm D call. This CDR3 contains 13 residues. Germline CDR1 MNHNS, CDR2 SASEGT. V was trimmed by 1 base and J by 6 bases, leaving 6 bases between them. The CDR3 is CASSEVPSGELFF. The DNA for the CDR3 is TGTGCCAGCAGTGAAGTACCCTCCGGGGAGCTGTTTTTT.

Relative to its sample, this clone is medium-sized. This rearrangement joins TRBV18 to TRBJ2-7; the D gene is possibly TRBD2 (7 bases). This CDR3 comprises 15 residues. V lost 3 bases, J lost 7 bases, and 19 bases lay in between. Germline V CDR1 and CDR2: KGHSH, LQKENI. This chain's CDR3 is CASSPHAGAWEEQYF. The CDR3 DNA reads as TGTGCCAGCTCACCCCACGCGGGGGCTTGGGAAGAGCAGTACTTC.

The chain has TRBV24-1 and TRBJ2-3, with 12 bases lining up with TRBD2. Germline V gene data show CDR1 as KGHDR and CDR2 as SFDVKD. After removal of 3 bases from V and 3 bases from J, the junction contained 6 bases not matched to a gene. CDR3 length: 17 amino acids. The CDR3 nucleotides read TGTGCCACCAGTGATCCCCGGACTAGCGGGGAAACAGATACGCAGTATTTT. This codes for CATSDPRTSGETDTQYF.

Relative to its sample, this clone is medium-sized (0.01 to 0.1%). V usage is TRBV5-1 and J usage is TRBJ2-3, with D perhaps matching TRBD2 (5 bases). This CDR3 region has 16 residues. Germline-derived CDR1 and CDR2 are SGHRS and YFSETQ. V gave up 6 bases and J gave up 3 bases, with 20 bases separating them. The CDR3: CASTTNDRGNTDTQYF. The DNA of the CDR3 is TGCGCCAGCACCACGAACGACCGAGGGAATACAGATACGCAGTATTTT. Together with reference TRBV5-1 and TRBJ2-3, the CDR3 gives the full variable domain: KAGVTQTPRYLIKTRGQQVTLSCSPISGHRSVSWYQQTPGQGLQFLFEYFSETQRNKGNFPGRFSGRQFSNSRSEMNVSTLELGDSALYLCASTTNDRGNTDTQYFGPGTRLTVL.

This rearrangement joins TRBV20-1 to TRBJ1-4, with D perhaps matching TRBD1 (5 bases). CDR3 length: 13 residues. Trimming took 4 bases from V and 6 from J, leaving 12 bases between them. Germline CDR1 DFQATT, CDR2 SNEGSKA (reference sequence). As DNA, the CDR3 is TGCAGTGCTATTCAGGGCTTAGATGAAAAACTGTTTTTT. Its protein is CSAIQGLDEKLFF.

The table lists this clone with many counts. This chain joins TRBV20-1 and TRBJ2-1; 10 bases line up with TRBD2. Trimming cost V 5 bases and J 6 bases; bases outside gene matches: 7. The CDR3 runs to 14 residues. Germline V gene lookup returns CDR1 DFQATT and CDR2 SNEGSKA (reference sequence). CDR3 protein: CSAPRTSGLNEQFF. As DNA, the CDR3 is TGCAGTGCTCCTCGGACTAGCGGCCTCAATGAGCAGTTCTTC.

This clone was seen many times. The rearrangement joins TRBV10-3 to TRBJ2-3; TRBD2 aligns across 7 bases. V lost 2 bases to trimming and J lost 4 bases; unmatched junction nucleotides: 9. This CDR3 contains 16 residues. The germline gives CDR1 ENHRY, CDR2 SYGVKD. CDR3 sequence (DNA): TGTGCCATCAGTGAGACCCCGGGCGGGGGTCCAGATACGCAGTATTTT. Its protein is CAISETPGGGPDTQYF.

This clone was counted ten times or more. The chain carries TRBV19 and TRBJ2-6; TRBD1 matches at 8 bases. V lost 7 bases and J lost 0; bases outside the gene matches: 11. This CDR3 spans 18 amino acids. Germline V gene lookup returns CDR1 LNHDA and CDR2 SQIVND (reference sequence). CDR3 region: CASTPTRTGGSGANVLTF. In DNA, the CDR3 is TGTGCCAGTACCCCCACAAGAACAGGGGGCTCTGGGGCCAACGTCCTGACTTTC.

This rearrangement joins TRBV2 to TRBJ1-5; the match to TRBD1 covers 9 bases. The CDR3 totals 14 residues. CDR1 is SNHLY, CDR2 FYNNEI, per germline. The V segment lost 8 bases and the J segment 9 bases; nucleotides outside the gene matches: 11. The CDR3 is CASWTGVITRPQHF. CDR3 sequence (DNA): TGTGCCAGCTGGACAGGGGTGATAACCAGGCCCCAGCATTTT.

This clone was found a few times. The rearrangement links TRBV6-2 or TRBV6-3 to TRBJ1-1, with 7 nucleotides matching TRBD1. The V gene's germline CDR1 is MNHEY and CDR2 SVGEGT. V trimming: 5 bases; J trimming: 1 base; junction bases outside the gene matches: 4. The CDR3 sequence is 14 residues long. The CDR3 loop is CASSTGATNTEAFF. In DNA, the CDR3 is TGTGCCAGCAGTACAGGGGCCACGAACACTGAAGCTTTCTTT.

Relative to its sample, this clone is medium-sized. V and J are TRBV24-1 and TRBJ2-3; D not certain. Trimming shortened V by 5 bases and J by 4 bases, and 12 bases separated the two germline ends. Germline V gene lookup returns CDR1 KGHDR and CDR2 SFDVKD. The CDR3 has 14 amino acids. CDR3 nucleotide sequence: TGTGCCACCAGTGTGGGCCTCGCGGCAGATACGCAGTATTTT. The encoded protein is CATSVGLAADTQYF.

This clone is deemed medium-sized. This chain connects TRBV4-3 to TRBJ1-4; perhaps TRBD1 as D (5 bases). V shed 1 base and J shed 13 bases, with 10 bases lying between them. Germline CDR1 is LGHNA and CDR2 is YSLEER. The CDR3 consists of 12 residues. The CDR3, as DNA: TGCGCCAGCAGCCAAGTGCAGGGTGTACTGTTTTTT. Its translation is CASSQVQGVLFF.

The chain joins TRBV7-3 to TRBJ2-2; D is unresolved. V was cut by 5 bases and J by 6 bases, with 10 bases left in between. Germline V gene data show CDR1 as SGHTA and CDR2 as FQGTGA. The CDR3 is made up of 13 amino acids. The CDR3 sequence is CASSLSGAGELFF. In nucleotides, the CDR3 is TGTGCCAGCAGCCTAAGTGGGGCCGGGGAGCTGTTTTTT. Full variable domain (rest looked up from reference TRBV7-3 and TRBJ2-2): GAGVSQTPSNKVTEKGKYVELRCDPISGHTALYWYRQSLGQGPEFLIYFQGTGAADDSGLPNDRFFAVRPEGSVSTLKIQRTERGDSAVYLCASSLSGAGELFFGEGSRLTVL.

This clone is medium-sized by share. This sequence joins TRBV6-2 or TRBV6-3 and TRBJ2-1; 9 nucleotides agree with TRBD1. J was trimmed by 3 bases and V by 6 bases; bases with no gene match: 0. There are 13 residues in the CDR3. Germline CDR1 MNHEY, CDR2 SVGEGT. This CDR3 is CASRTGGYNEQFF. CDR3 nucleotides: TGTGCCAGCAGGACAGGGGGCTACAATGAGCAGTTCTTC.

In its sample, this clone is medium-sized. This chain links TRBV7-6 with TRBJ2-7; D possibly corresponds to TRBD1 (5 bases). This CDR3 region has 14 residues. CDR1 is SGHVS, CDR2 FNYEAQ, per germline. Trimming cost V 0 bases and J 4 bases, with 10 bases left between them. The CDR3 region is CASSLARQGYEQYF. In DNA form, the CDR3 reads TGTGCCAGCAGCTTAGCGCGTCAGGGTTACGAGCAGTACTTC.

This clone is categorized as medium-sized (0.01 to 0.1%). The chain couples TRBV11-2 to TRBJ1-6; 8 bases are shared with TRBD1. Trimming cost V 0 bases and J 5 bases; bases outside gene matches: 6. Germline V CDR1 and CDR2: SGHAT, FQNNGV. The CDR3 runs to 17 residues. CDR3 DNA sequence: TGTGCCAGCAGCTTAGAAACAGGGGGGACTAATAATTCACCCCTCCACTTT. Translating gives CASSLETGGTNNSPLHF.

By sample fraction, this clone is medium-sized. This chain joins TRBV29-1 and TRBJ1-1, with 9 bases identical to TRBD1. The germline V gene encodes CDR1 SQVTM and CDR2 ANQGSEA. The length of the CDR3 is 14 residues. Germline trimming cut 8 bases from V and 1 base from J; bases unmatched to any gene: 8. The CDR3 protein is CSFGQGSANTEAFF. CDR3 nucleotides: TGCAGCTTCGGACAGGGGAGCGCGAACACTGAAGCTTTCTTT.